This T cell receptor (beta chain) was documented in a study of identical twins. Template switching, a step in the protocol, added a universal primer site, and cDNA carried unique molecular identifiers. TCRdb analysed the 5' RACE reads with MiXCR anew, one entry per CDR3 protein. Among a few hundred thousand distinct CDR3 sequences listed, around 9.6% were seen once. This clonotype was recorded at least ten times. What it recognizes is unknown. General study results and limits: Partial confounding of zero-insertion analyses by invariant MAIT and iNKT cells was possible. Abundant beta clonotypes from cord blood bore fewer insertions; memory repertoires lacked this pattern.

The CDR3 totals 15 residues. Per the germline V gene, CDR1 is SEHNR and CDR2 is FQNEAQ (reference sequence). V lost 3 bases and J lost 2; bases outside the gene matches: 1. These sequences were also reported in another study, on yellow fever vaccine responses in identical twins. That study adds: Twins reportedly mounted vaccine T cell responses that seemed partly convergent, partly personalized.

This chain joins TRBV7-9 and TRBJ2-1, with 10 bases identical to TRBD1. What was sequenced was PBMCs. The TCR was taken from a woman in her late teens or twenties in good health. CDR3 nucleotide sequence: TGTGCCAGCAGCTTGACAGGGGGCCCCTACAATGAGCAGTTCTTC. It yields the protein CASSLTGGPYNEQFF.